Each of the 21 T cell receptor beta chains below was sequenced from the same sample in a study of T cell responses to AZD1222 COVID-19 vaccine. Clones were read by immunoSEQ multiplex PCR, and TCRdb kept only the in-frame ones, dropping some. The repertoire holds 150,000 or so clones, with 92% as singletons. This material consisted of peripheral blood, taken 28 days after the second AZD1222 dose. The source is an adult who received the AZD1222 COVID-19 vaccine.

This clone was seen only a few times. The V and J genes are TRBV4-1 and TRBJ2-1; D is undetermined. There are 16 residues in the CDR3. V dropped 1 base and J dropped 0 bases, with 10 bases sitting between them. Looked up from germline, CDR1 is MGHRA and CDR2 is YSYEKL. Here the CDR3 DNA reads TGCGCCAGCAGCCAAGTTGATCTAGTCTCCTACAATGAGCAGTTCTTC. This encodes CASSQVDLVSYNEQFF.

The chain joins TRBV7-2 to TRBJ2-1; TRBD2 matches 10 bases. Germline V CDR1 and CDR2: SGHTA, FQGNSA. This CDR3 has 14 amino acids. Trimming removed 5 bases from V and 15 bases from J; junction bases left unmatched: 13. The CDR3 DNA follows: TGTGCCAGCAGCCTATCAACCGGACTAGCGGACTGGTTCTTC. Protein: CASSLSTGLADWFF.

The rearrangement links TRBV19 to TRBJ2-1; 9 bases line up with TRBD1. The trim removed 3 bases at V and 6 bases at J, leaving 6 bases unmatched. The germline gives CDR1 LNHDA, CDR2 SQIVND (reference sequence). CDR3 length equals 15 residues. CDR3 sequence: CASSIPGQGFNEQFF. For the CDR3, the DNA is TGTGCCAGTAGTATTCCGGGACAGGGTTTCAATGAGCAGTTCTTC.

The V gene is TRBV20-1, the J gene TRBJ2-1; tentatively, D is TRBD1 (5 bases). There are 11 residues in the CDR3. CDR1 is DFQATT and CDR2 is SNEGSKA in the germline V gene (reference sequence). The V and J ends lost 4 bases and 4 bases respectively, with 5 bases between them. This chain's CDR3 is CSATGYNEQFF. In DNA, the CDR3 is TGCAGTGCTACAGGGTACAATGAGCAGTTCTTC.

The J gene is TRBJ1-5, the V gene TRBV6-6; TRBD1 matches at 8 bases. The germline V gene has CDR1 MNHNY and CDR2 SVGAGI (reference sequence). The junction had 6 bases not matched to a gene; V was cut back by 5 bases and J by 6 bases. This CDR3 spans 14 amino acids. Here the CDR3 reads CASSGQGPSQPQHF. For the CDR3, the DNA is TGTGCCAGCAGTGGACAGGGTCCCTCTCAGCCCCAGCATTTT.

This rearrangement joins TRBV6-6 to TRBJ1-1, with 7 bases lining up with TRBD1. This CDR3 is 14 amino acids long. Germline lookup yields CDR1 MNHNY and CDR2 SVGAGI (reference sequence). Germline trimming cut 6 bases from V and 1 base from J; bases unmatched to any gene: 5. The CDR3 nucleotides are TGTGCCAGCAGGCAAGGGGGCGGGAACACTGAAGCTTTCTTT. As protein: CASRQGGGNTEAFF.

The chain is built from TRBV28 and TRBJ1-2; 7 bases agree with TRBD1. Germline-derived CDR1 and CDR2 are MDHEN and SYDVKM. V lost 3 bases, J lost 4 bases, and 5 bases stayed unmatched. The CDR3 is 14 residues long. As DNA, the CDR3 is TGTGCCAGCAGTTTTAGGGGGCTCGGCTATGGCTACACCTTC. Amino acid sequence: CASSFRGLGYGYTF.

This chain uses TRBV9 with TRBJ1-1; D is ambiguous. The germline gives CDR1 SGDLS, CDR2 YYNGEE. The CDR3 length is 14 residues. Trimming stripped 0 bases from V and 1 base from J, with 7 bases between. This CDR3 is CASSVEAKNTEAFF. Here the CDR3 DNA reads TGTGCCAGCAGCGTAGAAGCTAAGAACACTGAAGCTTTCTTT.

J is TRBJ1-5 and V is TRBV28; maybe TRBD1 (5 bases). Trimming cost V 3 bases and J 5 bases, with 14 bases left between them. Germline V gene sequence: CDR1 MDHEN, CDR2 SYDVKM. The CDR3 covers 15 residues. In DNA form, the CDR3 reads TGTGCCAGCAGTTTGGGAGGGGATGGATATCAGCCCCAGCATTTT. This codes for CASSLGGDGYQPQHF.

The genes are TRBV27 and TRBJ2-2; TRBD2 matches at 10 bases. In germline, CDR1 is MNHEY, CDR2 SMNVEV (reference sequence). V lost 5 bases to trimming and J lost 6 bases; unmatched junction nucleotides: 9. This CDR3 spans 16 amino acids. The CDR3 DNA reads as TGTGCCAGCAGTATACTAGCGGGAAGTGGGGCCGGGGAGCTGTTTTTT. Its translation: CASSILAGSGAGELFF.

This clone was observed a single time. The rearrangement joins TRBV4-1 to TRBJ2-3; a weak D match, TRBD2 (6 bases). The ends were cut back, 4 bases at V and 2 bases at J, with 16 bases in the middle. CDR1 and CDR2 from the germline V gene are MGHRA and YSYEKL. The CDR3 sequence is 16 residues long. For the CDR3, the DNA is TGCGCCAGCAGCCCCGGAGGAGGGCTTTCCACAGATACGCAGTATTTT. Protein product: CASSPGGGLSTDTQYF.

With respect to this clone: The sample contains more than one DNA sequence encoding this CDR3. The V gene is TRBV27, the J gene TRBJ1-5; D gene unclear. Trimming stripped 2 bases from V and 1 base from J, with 6 bases between. Germline V gene lookup returns CDR1 MNHEY and CDR2 SMNVEV (reference sequence). This CDR3 is 14 amino acids long. Written as DNA, the CDR3 is TGTGCCAGCAGTTTAAGAGGGAGCAATCAGCCCCAGCATTTT. Translation: CASSLRGSNQPQHF.

CDR3: CASSLEGAVNSPLHF. The CDR3 region has the DNA TGCGCCAGCAGCTTGGAGGGGGCGGTTAATTCACCCCTCCACTTT. The chain links TRBV5-1 to TRBJ1-6; 7 bases line up with TRBD1. Germline assignment: CDR1 SGHRS and CDR2 YFSETQ. The ends lost 0 bases at V and 6 bases at J; junction bases unmatched: 3. The CDR3 sequence is 15 residues long.

The rearrangement uses TRBV20-1 and TRBJ1-4; D gene unclear. CDR1 DFQATT and CDR2 SNEGSKA come from the germline V gene (reference sequence). Deletions cut 3 bases from V and 7 bases from J, with 15 bases between. CDR3 size: 14 residues. CDR3 DNA sequence: TGCAGTGCTAGTAACCCGGAGATTCGTGAAAAACTGTTTTTT. Its protein is CSASNPEIREKLFF.

The chain uses TRBV9 and TRBJ1-3, with D possibly TRBD1 on 6 matching bases. The germline CDR1 and CDR2 sequences are SGDLS and YYNGEE. Trimming removed 3 bases from V and 2 bases from J, with 9 bases in between. The CDR3 sequence is 14 residues long. In DNA, the CDR3 is TGTGCCAGCAGCGAGGGGGACGCTGGAAACACCATATATTTT. This encodes CASSEGDAGNTIYF.

This chain uses TRBV6-7 with TRBJ1-5; D is possibly TRBD1 (5 bases). TRBV6-7 is labeled an ORF, and its function is uncertain. The CDR3 spans 13 residues. V dropped 7 bases and J dropped 8 bases, with 15 bases sitting between them. CDR3: CASTSGGMEPQHF. CDR3 bases: TGTGCCAGCACTTCGGGGGGAATGGAGCCCCAGCATTTT.

In this sample, this clone turned up once. In DNA, the CDR3 is TGTGCCAGCAGCCTCGCTAGCGGGGGGGACCAAGAGACCCAGTACTTC. Its protein is CASSLASGGDQETQYF. The genes are TRBV7-6 and TRBJ2-5, with 12 positions matching TRBD2. The CDR3 is 16 amino acids. Trimming removed 5 bases from V and 0 bases from J; junction bases left unmatched: 4. Germline V gene data show CDR1 as SGHVS and CDR2 as FNYEAQ.

This chain uses TRBV28 with TRBJ2-7; a weak D match, TRBD1 (6 bases). With 3 bases removed from V and 10 bases from J, the gap between germline ends came to 10 bases. The CDR3 covers 11 residues. Per germline, CDR1 MDHEN and CDR2 SYDVKM. DNA for the CDR3: TGTGCCAGCAGTTTCCGGACAGCTCAGTACTTC. Its translation is CASSFRTAQYF.

The chain recombines TRBV30 with TRBJ1-2, with 7 bases fitting TRBD1. Germline V lookup: CDR1 GTSNPN, CDR2 SVGIG (reference sequence). V shed 3 bases and J 3 bases; nucleotides not matched to a gene: 7. The CDR3 has 14 amino acids. The CDR3 spells CAWRGDSEDYGYTF. The CDR3 DNA reads as TGTGCCTGGAGGGGGGACAGCGAGGACTATGGCTACACCTTC.

This clone appeared a few times. The CDR3 DNA reads TGTGCCAGCTCACTGAAACCGGAGGGGTATGGCTACACCTTC. Protein sequence: CASSLKPEGYGYTF. V usage is TRBV18 and J usage is TRBJ1-2, with a weak D call TRBD1 (5 bases). Germline V gene sequence: CDR1 KGHSH, CDR2 LQKENI. The length of the CDR3 is 14 residues. V lost 4 bases to trimming and J lost 5 bases, with 14 bases between them. The whole variable domain, filled in from reference TRBV18 and TRBJ1-2, reads NAGVMQNPRHLVRRRGQEARLRCSPMKGHSHVYWYRQLPEEGLKFMVYLQKENIIDESGMPKERFSAEFPKEGPSILRIQQVVRGDSAAYFCASSLKPEGYGYTFGSGTRLTVV.

The chain uses TRBV11-2 and TRBJ2-7; D not resolved. Trimming removed 3 bases at V and 0 bases at J, with 12 bases between. The germline CDR1 and CDR2 sequences are SGHAT and FQNNGV. The CDR3 covers 15 residues. CDR3 sequence reads: CASSFVADSSYEQYF. The CDR3 DNA reads TGTGCCAGCAGCTTTGTGGCGGATAGCTCCTACGAGCAGTACTTC.